The clone carrying this TCR beta chain was recorded at least ten times. Its antigen is currently unknown. Libraries of TCR beta came from quantitative 5'-RACE with molecular barcodes. TCRdb reprocessed the 5' RACE reads with MiXCR, giving one entry per CDR3 protein. Counted here are over 450,000 distinct CDR3 sequences, 12% occurring once; the ten biggest clones make up under 7.5%. This sample was included in a study of CD8 T cells in ankylosing spondylitis. General observations from the study: Characteristic of ankylosing spondylitis blood, it appeared, was a TCR beta motif comprising several highly homologous variants. Peripheral blood held disease-linked clones only at relatively low frequency, and these were CD8+.

The CDR3 runs 15 residues. V gave up 2 bases and J gave up 2 bases; unmatched junction bases: 2. Germline loops: CDR1 SGHRS, CDR2 YFSETQ. This TCR derives from a male donor with ankylosing spondylitis. Sequences were obtained from blood, either unsorted or a sorted T cell fraction (not recorded which). This chain links TRBV5-1 with TRBJ2-3; TRBD2 agrees at 10 bases. The CDR3 region has the DNA TGCGCCAGCAGCTTCCTAGCGGGGGTCACAGATACGCAGTATTTT. This codes for CASSFLAGVTDTQYF.